The T cell receptor (beta chain) described here comes from a study of response to subunit inactivated influenza vaccine. This clonotype was seen a few times. The antigen is unknown. Using its own MiXCR run on the RT-PCR reads, TCRdb lists one record per CDR3 protein. The sample consists of roughly 500,000 distinct CDR3 sequences, 16% of them appearing once. Per the germline V gene, CDR1 is MNHEY and CDR2 is SMNVEV (reference sequence). This CDR3 comprises 15 residues. The germline V and J ends were trimmed by 8 bases and 2 bases, with 16 bases remaining between them. Points from the study as a whole: Authors suggested few new T cells are recruited by each seasonal influenza vaccination.

The clonotype was recovered from a man between 50 and 75 years old who received an inactivated influenza vaccine. Sequenced here: CD4+ T cells sorted from PBMCs, sampled roughly 24 months after vaccination. The V call is TRBV27, the J call TRBJ2-1; possibly TRBD1 or TRBD2 for D (7 bases each). The CDR3 loop is CASEKTGRAYNEQFF. In DNA form, the CDR3 reads TGTGCCAGCGAAAAGACAGGGAGGGCCTACAATGAGCAGTTCTTC.